This is a list of T cell receptor beta chains from one sample in a study of molecular identifiers for immune sequencing clone quantification. TCRdb processed the PCR reads anew with MiXCR; each CDR3 protein has one entry. Of more than 450,000 distinct CDR3 sequences in the sample, 20% to 25% were seen once. The sample comprised naive CD8+ T cells from blood, with Jurkat cell RNA spiked in. These receptors all stem from a human donor in good health. Some libraries in this study had Jurkat cell RNA spiked in. CDR3s include the opening cysteine and the closing phenylalanine or tryptophan. D genes are given only for firm matches. The size of a clone is reported for some rows only, either as once, few or many, or as a class for expanded clones.

>.|TRBJ2-7|TRBV13|.
CASSRWGDEQYF
TGTGCCAGCAGCCGTTGGGGGGACGAGCAGTACTTC
>TRBD2|TRBJ2-7|TRBV7-9|many
CASSPASSGSHEQYF
TGTGCCAGCAGCCCCGCCTCTAGCGGGAGCCACGAGCAGTACTTC
>.|TRBJ2-7|TRBV4-3|.
CASSQDPGQYYEQYF
TGCGCCAGCAGCCAAGATCCCGGACAGTACTACGAGCAGTACTTC
>TRBD2|TRBJ2-5|TRBV9|few
CASSVAGGAETQYF
TGTGCCAGCAGCGTAGCGGGAGGCGCTGAGACCCAGTACTTC
>TRBD1|TRBJ2-7|TRBV29-1|.
CSVEDPGSRGPYF
TGCAGCGTTGAAGATCCGGGGTCCAGGGGGCCCTACTTC
>TRBD1|TRBJ1-6|TRBV4-3|few
CASSQDLGTVNSPLHF
TGCGCCAGCAGCCAAGATCTTGGGACAGTTAATTCACCCCTCCACTTT
>.|TRBJ2-7|TRBV7-2|many
CASSPASAYAEQYF
TGTGCCAGCAGCCCGGCCTCCGCGTACGCCGAGCAGTACTTC
>.|TRBJ1-3|TRBV28|few
CASVDSGNTIYF
TGTGCCAGCGTCGACTCTGGAAACACCATATATTTT
>.|TRBJ2-3|TRBV6-5|few
CASSSGGMGQLTDTQYF
TGTGCCAGCAGTTCGGGGGGGATGGGACAGCTAACAGATACGCAGTATTTT
>TRBD1|TRBJ2-1|TRBV7-9|many
CASSRKDRVNEQFF
TGTGCCAGCAGCCGAAAGGACAGGGTAAATGAGCAGTTCTTC
>.|TRBJ1-5|TRBV4-1|.
CASSQAFGTGNRPQHF
TGCGCCAGCAGCCAGGCCTTTGGGACGGGGAATCGGCCCCAGCATTTT
>.|TRBJ2-7|TRBV27|many
CASSFRGETYEQYF
TGTGCCAGCAGTTTTAGAGGGGAAACCTACGAGCAGTACTTC
>TRBD2|TRBJ2-5|TRBV27|few
CASSPGTSSQETQYF
TGTGCCAGCAGTCCAGGGACTAGCAGTCAAGAGACCCAGTACTTC
>.|TRBJ1-1|TRBV2|many
CASSVSNTEAFF
TGTGCCAGCAGTGTCTCGAACACTGAAGCTTTCTTT
>.|TRBJ2-2|TRBV6-6|.
CASTHGGGGTGELVF
TGTGCCAGCACCCACGGTGGGGGCGGAACCGGGGAGCTGGTTTTT
>.|TRBJ1-2|TRBV29-1|many
CSVEDPGGGSYTF
TGCAGCGTTGAAGATCCTGGGGGCGGGAGCTACACCTTC
>.|TRBJ2-7|TRBV20-1|few
CSARSGGSHEQYF
TGCAGTGCTAGGTCGGGGGGCAGCCACGAGCAGTACTTC
>.|TRBJ1-1|TRBV4-1|.
CASSQDGSGGTEAFF
TGCGCCAGCAGCCAAGACGGTTCTGGGGGCACTGAAGCTTTCTTT
>.|TRBJ2-7|TRBV5-1|many
CASSGNSYEQYF
TGCGCCAGCTCCGGCAACTCCTACGAGCAGTACTTC
>.|TRBJ1-2|TRBV6-2/TRBV6-3|.
CASSLADASFWYGYTF
TGTGCCAGCAGTTTGGCAGACGCCTCTTTCTGGTATGGCTACACCTTC
>.|TRBJ2-3|TRBV7-6|.
CVSSRPPDTQYF
TGTGTCAGCAGCCGCCCCCCAGATACGCAGTATTTT
>TRBD1|TRBJ2-5|TRBV20-1|many
CSARGDRAVETQYF
TGCAGTGCTAGAGGGGACAGGGCCGTAGAGACCCAGTACTTC
>.|TRBJ2-3|TRBV6-5|many
CASSTHGGITDTQYF
TGTGCCAGCAGCACGCATGGAGGTATCACAGATACGCAGTATTTT
>.|TRBJ2-7|TRBV20-1|.
CSARGRRDFYEQYF
TGCAGTGCTAGAGGGAGAAGGGACTTCTACGAGCAGTACTTC
>TRBD1|TRBJ1-1|TRBV27|.
CASRPPPGTGDEAFF
TGTGCCAGCAGACCCCCCCCCGGGACAGGGGATGAAGCTTTCTTT
>.|TRBJ1-4|TRBV12-3/TRBV12-4|many
CASSQGNEKLFF
TGTGCCAGCAGCCAAGGGAATGAAAAACTGTTTTTT
>.|TRBJ2-1|TRBV20-1|.
CSAREITGPYNEQFF
TGCAGTGCTAGAGAGATAACGGGACCCTACAATGAGCAGTTCTTC
>.|TRBJ2-7|TRBV7-9|.
CASSLSQGEGGEQYF
TGTGCCAGCAGCTTATCCCAGGGAGAAGGCGGCGAGCAGTACTTC
>.|TRBJ1-1|TRBV11-2|few
CAGSSLGPEAFF
TGTGCCGGCAGCTCCTTGGGTCCAGAAGCTTTCTTT
>TRBD2|TRBJ2-7|TRBV9|many
CASSSKIAGAQEQYF
TGTGCCAGCAGCAGTAAGATAGCGGGGGCCCAAGAGCAGTACTTC
>.|TRBJ1-1|TRBV30|.
CAWATANTEAFF
TGTGCCTGGGCTACAGCGAACACTGAAGCTTTCTTT
>.|TRBJ2-5|TRBV28|.
CASSLFNEETQYF
TGTGCCAGCAGTTTATTTAACGAAGAGACCCAGTACTTC
>TRBD2|TRBJ2-1|TRBV29-1|.
CSVEIRTSGGNEQFF
TGCAGCGTTGAGATTCGAACTAGCGGTGGCAATGAGCAGTTCTTC
>.|TRBJ1-6|TRBV3-1|.
CASSPRDIYNSPLHF
TGTGCCAGCAGCCCCCGGGACATCTATAATTCACCCCTCCACTTT
>.|TRBJ1-1|TRBV27|few
CASSLFPFPGAGMNTEAFF
TGTGCCAGCAGTTTATTTCCCTTCCCCGGGGCCGGCATGAACACTGAAGCTTTCTTT
>.|TRBJ2-2|TRBV12-3/TRBV12-4|.
CASSWLATGELFF
TGTGCCAGCAGTTGGCTAGCGACCGGGGAGCTGTTTTTT
>.|TRBJ2-7|TRBV14|many
CASSSRTAFPYEQYF
TGTGCCAGCAGCTCCCGGACAGCGTTCCCCTACGAGCAGTACTTC
>.|TRBJ1-1|TRBV7-9|.
CASLGGSWNTEAFF
TGTGCCAGCCTCGGAGGATCCTGGAACACTGAAGCTTTCTTT
>.|TRBJ2-5|TRBV20-1|.
CSASGLQETQYF
TGCAGTGCCAGTGGACTGCAAGAGACCCAGTACTTC
>.|TRBJ2-7|TRBV9|.
CASSVEGLSGYEQYF
TGTGCCAGCAGCGTAGAGGGCCTATCGGGTTACGAGCAGTACTTC
>.|TRBJ1-1|TRBV5-1|many
CASSLYRENTEAFF
TGCGCCAGCAGCTTGTATAGAGAGAACACTGAAGCTTTCTTT
>.|TRBJ1-2|TRBV7-9|few
CASSPQAQLYGYTF
TGTGCCAGCAGTCCTCAAGCTCAGCTCTATGGCTACACCTTC
>.|TRBJ2-4|TRBV21-1|many
CASSKRSPGVAKNIQYF
TGTGCCAGCAGCAAAAGGTCACCAGGGGTAGCCAAAAACATTCAGTACTTC
>TRBD2|TRBJ2-1|TRBV4-1|.
CASSQDKAGGPGEQFF
TGCGCCAGCAGCCAAGATAAGGCGGGGGGGCCCGGTGAGCAGTTCTTC
>.|TRBJ2-7|TRBV12-3/TRBV12-4|.
CASSLEAPYEQYF
TGTGCCAGCAGTTTGGAGGCCCCCTACGAGCAGTACTTC
>.|TRBJ2-3|TRBV18|.
CASSPQGGADTQYF
TGTGCCAGCTCACCTCAGGGAGGCGCAGATACGCAGTATTTT
>.|TRBJ2-7|TRBV11-2|.
CASSSWGLGDEQYF
TGTGCCAGCAGCTCCTGGGGACTGGGGGACGAGCAGTACTTC
>TRBD2|TRBJ2-7|TRBV7-2|many
CASSLLGGRAYEQYF
TGTGCCAGCAGCTTACTTGGCGGGAGAGCCTACGAGCAGTACTTC
>TRBD2|TRBJ2-7|TRBV19|few
CASSVGGIVYEQYF
TGTGCCAGTAGTGTCGGGGGGATAGTCTACGAGCAGTACTTC